This T cell receptor (beta chain) was recovered during a study of T cell responses to AZD1222 COVID-19 vaccine. Study-wide results and limits: The donor group comprised mostly white British people and more females; the analysis possibly underestimated clonal diversity. Baseline antibody screening turned up just a handful of seropositive AZD1222 recipients. Unmutated variant regions are reportedly targeted by nearly half of spike-specific TCRs.

CDR1 is SGHNT and CDR2 is YYREEE in the germline V gene (reference sequence). V was shortened by 5 bases and J by 4 bases, with 12 bases between the two germline ends. The CDR3 consists of 14 residues. Repertoires were generated with immunoSEQ multiplex PCR, while TCRdb's copy carries only in-frame clones and drops some. The table lists over 100,000 clones, about 88% of them singletons, with 2.4% in the top ten. Of note for this clone: The target antigen is unknown.

This receptor was taken from an adult in good health. This specimen was peripheral blood, taken on day 0 of AZD1222 vaccination. This chain connects TRBV5-4 to TRBJ2-2, with D unresolved. The CDR3 sequence is CASSWRTGTGELFF. The CDR3 DNA reads TGTGCCAGCAGTTGGCGGACGGGCACCGGGGAGCTGTTTTTT.